This entry describes one T cell receptor (beta chain). What it binds is not known. Germline V lookup: CDR1 SGHVS, CDR2 FQNEAQ. The V end was cut by 2 bases, the J end by 5 bases, with 13 bases between. The length of the CDR3 is 15 residues. The record originates from a study of T cell responses to AZD1222 COVID-19 vaccine. Measured with immunoSEQ multiplex PCR; TCRdb has only the in-frame clones, and not every one. The repertoire consists of around 130,000 clones, with 70% to 90% occurring once and the leading ten covering roughly 9.1%. Study observations and caveats: Baseline testing showed seropositivity in only six or seven AZD1222 recipients.

The clonotype was recovered from an adult in good health. The chain joins TRBV7-8 to TRBJ1-5; D possibly corresponds to TRBD1 (6 bases). The input for sequencing was peripheral blood, taken on day 0 of AZD1222 vaccination. CDR3: CASSLQGGGHQPQHF. DNA for the CDR3: TGTGCCAGCAGCTTACAGGGCGGGGGGCATCAGCCCCAGCATTTT.